These 10 T cell receptor beta chains were all obtained from the same sample, sequenced in a study of cytomegalovirus exposure and HLA in healthy donors. PCR was performed using 60 Vbeta and 13 Jbeta primers. The protocol was immunoSEQ multiplex PCR, while the TCRdb copy is restricted to in-frame clones and leaves out a portion. The table shows 100,000 to 150,000 clones, with around 82% occurring only once. The sequenced sample was PBMCs. The receptors stem from a female donor in good health and CMV-seronegative.

The rearrangement uses TRBV13 and TRBJ1-2; 8 bases agree with TRBD1. Germline V gene lookup returns CDR1 PRHDT and CDR2 FYEKMQ (reference sequence). The V gene end was trimmed by 5 bases and the J gene end by 7 bases; junction bases not matched to a gene: 9. The CDR3 is 14 amino acids. The CDR3 DNA is TGTGCCAGCAGCACTGGACAGGGTTGGCTTGGCTACACCTTC. Translated, it gives CASSTGQGWLGYTF. Drawing the rest from reference TRBV13 and TRBJ1-2, the complete variable domain is AAGVIQSPRHLIKEKRETATLKCYPIPRHDTVYWYQQGPGQDPQFLISFYEKMQSDKGSIPDRFSAQQFSDYHSELNMSSLELGDSALYFCASSTGQGWLGYTFGSGTRLTVV.

The gene calls are TRBV30 and TRBJ2-1; 8 bases align to TRBD1. The V gene end was trimmed by 2 bases and the J gene end by 5 bases; junction bases not matched to a gene: 8. Germline-derived CDR1 and CDR2 are GTSNPN and SVGIG (reference sequence). The CDR3 spans 15 residues. The CDR3 bases are TGTGCCTGGAGTCGCCCGGGACAGGCTAACAATGAGCAGTTCTTC. This codes for CAWSRPGQANNEQFF.

The V gene is TRBV7-6, the J gene TRBJ1-2; tentatively, D is TRBD1 (5 bases). CDR3 length: 15 residues. Germline V gives CDR1 SGHVS, CDR2 FNYEAQ. V was trimmed by 1 base and J by 3 bases, leaving 12 bases between them. The CDR3: CASSLGPQGDYGYTF. Here the CDR3 DNA reads TGTGCCAGCAGCTTAGGCCCCCAAGGGGACTATGGCTACACCTTC.

This chain connects TRBV18 to TRBJ2-7; 11 bases are a match to TRBD1. The CDR3 is 15 amino acids. With V trimmed by 1 base and J by 5 bases, 4 bases remained unmatched. From germline, CDR1 is KGHSH and CDR2 LQKENI. This CDR3 reads CASSPRRTGGDEQYF. CDR3 DNA: TGTGCCAGCTCACCACGAAGGACAGGGGGCGACGAGCAGTACTTC.

The chain joins TRBV9 to TRBJ2-2; D remains ambiguous. This CDR3 has 14 residues. Trimming cost V 0 bases and J 1 base, with 4 bases left between them. Per the germline V gene, CDR1 is SGDLS and CDR2 is YYNGEE. In DNA, the CDR3 is TGTGCCAGCAGCGTAGTAGAGAACACCGGGGAGCTGTTTTTT. This sequence encodes CASSVVENTGELFF.

This clone was observed a single time. The CDR3 sequence is CASSHSSGRASYNEQFF. Here the CDR3 DNA reads TGTGCCAGCAGCCATTCTAGCGGGAGGGCCTCCTACAATGAGCAGTTCTTC. The chain joins TRBV4-2 to TRBJ2-1, with 12 bases identical to TRBD2. V shed 3 bases and J 0 bases; nucleotides not matched to a gene: 3. Germline lookup yields CDR1 LGHNA and CDR2 YNFKEQ. The CDR3 contains 17 residues.

The chain carries TRBV4-2 and TRBJ2-3; 8 positions agree with TRBD2. V dropped 6 bases and J dropped 7; count of bases not matched to a gene: 12. Germline CDR1 is LGHNA and CDR2 is YNFKEQ. The CDR3 covers 15 residues. The CDR3 loop reads CASSHTGTRGHTQYF. CDR3 DNA: TGTGCCAGCAGTCACACCGGGACTAGGGGACATACGCAGTATTTT.

This clone was found a few times. V usage is TRBV18 and J usage is TRBJ1-5; D gene uncertain. This CDR3 has 14 residues. Germline V gene sequence: CDR1 KGHSH, CDR2 LQKENI. Between the trimmed V and J ends, which lost 4 bases and 0 bases, there was a span of 7 bases. The CDR3 is CASSLAASNQPQHF. CDR3 bases: TGTGCCAGCTCACTCGCGGCTAGCAATCAGCCCCAGCATTTT.

This chain uses TRBV6-1 with TRBJ2-4; 7 nucleotides line up with TRBD1. Germline CDR1 and CDR2: MNHNS and SASEGT. This CDR3 is 13 amino acids long. The V segment lost 4 bases and the J segment 12 bases; nucleotides outside the gene matches: 9. In DNA, the CDR3 is TGTGCCAGCAGTGGCGACAGGGCGGGCAGTCAGTACTTC. Translation gives CASSGDRAGSQYF.

This clone was picked up a small number of times. This rearrangement joins TRBV7-8 to TRBJ2-1, with no clear D. Trimming took 5 bases from V and 6 from J, leaving 11 bases between them. The CDR3 extends over 13 amino acids. Germline-derived CDR1 and CDR2 are SGHVS and FQNEAQ. The CDR3 sequence: CASSPNSGNEQFF. The CDR3 region has the DNA TGTGCCAGCAGCCCAAACAGTGGCAATGAGCAGTTCTTC.